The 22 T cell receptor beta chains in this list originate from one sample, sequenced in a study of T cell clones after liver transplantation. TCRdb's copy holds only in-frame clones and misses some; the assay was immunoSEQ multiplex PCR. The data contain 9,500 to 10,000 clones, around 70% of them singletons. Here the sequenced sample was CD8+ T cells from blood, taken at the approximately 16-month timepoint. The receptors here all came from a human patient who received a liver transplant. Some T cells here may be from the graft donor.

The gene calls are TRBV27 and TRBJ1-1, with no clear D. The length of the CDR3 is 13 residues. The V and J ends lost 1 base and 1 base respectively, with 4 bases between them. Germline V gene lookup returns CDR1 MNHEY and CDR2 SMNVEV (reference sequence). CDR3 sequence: CASSLYKNTEAFF. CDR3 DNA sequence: TGTGCCAGCAGTTTATACAAGAACACTGAAGCTTTCTTT.

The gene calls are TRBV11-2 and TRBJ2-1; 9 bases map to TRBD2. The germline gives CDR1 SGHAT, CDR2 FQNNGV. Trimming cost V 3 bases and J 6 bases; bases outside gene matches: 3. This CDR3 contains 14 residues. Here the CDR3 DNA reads TGTGCCAGCAGCTTCGGCGGGAGGGCCAATGAGCAGTTCTTC. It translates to CASSFGGRANEQFF.

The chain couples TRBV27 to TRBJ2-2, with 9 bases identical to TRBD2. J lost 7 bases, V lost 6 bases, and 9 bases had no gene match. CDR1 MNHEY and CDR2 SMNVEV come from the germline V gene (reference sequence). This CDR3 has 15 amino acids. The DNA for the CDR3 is TGTGCCAGCAGATTGGCGGGGGGGCCTAACGGGGAGCTGTTTTTT. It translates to CASRLAGGPNGELFF.

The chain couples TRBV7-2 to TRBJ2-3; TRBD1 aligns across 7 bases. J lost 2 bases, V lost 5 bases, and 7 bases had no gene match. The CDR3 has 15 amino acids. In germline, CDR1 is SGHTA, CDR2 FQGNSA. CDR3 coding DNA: TGTGCCAGCAGCAGGGACAGAAACCCCACAGATACGCAGTATTTT. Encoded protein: CASSRDRNPTDTQYF. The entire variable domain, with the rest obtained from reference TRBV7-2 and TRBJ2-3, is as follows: GAGVSQSPSNKVTEKGKDVELRCDPISGHTALYWYRQSLGQGLEFLIYFQGNSAPDKSGLPSDRFSAERTGGSVSTLTIQRTQQEDSAVYLCASSRDRNPTDTQYFGPGTRLTVL.

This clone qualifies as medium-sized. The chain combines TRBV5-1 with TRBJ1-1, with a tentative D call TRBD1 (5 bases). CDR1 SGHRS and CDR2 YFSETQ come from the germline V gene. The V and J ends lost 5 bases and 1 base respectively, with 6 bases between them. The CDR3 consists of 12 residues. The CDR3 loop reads CASRRGNTEAFF. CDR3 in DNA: TGCGCCAGCAGGAGGGGGAACACTGAAGCTTTCTTT.

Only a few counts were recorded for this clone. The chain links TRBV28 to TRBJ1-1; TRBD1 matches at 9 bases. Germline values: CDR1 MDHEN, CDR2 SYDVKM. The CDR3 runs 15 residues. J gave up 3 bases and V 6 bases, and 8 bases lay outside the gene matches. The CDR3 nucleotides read TGTGCCAGCAGCCCAGGACAGGGGCTCGACACTGAAGCTTTCTTT. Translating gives CASSPGQGLDTEAFF.

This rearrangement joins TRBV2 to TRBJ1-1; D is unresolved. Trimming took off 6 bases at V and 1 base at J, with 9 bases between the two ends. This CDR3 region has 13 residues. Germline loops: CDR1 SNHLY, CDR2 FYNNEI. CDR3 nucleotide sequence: TGTGCCAGCAGAGCCAGAGAGAACACTGAAGCTTTCTTT. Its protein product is CASRARENTEAFF.

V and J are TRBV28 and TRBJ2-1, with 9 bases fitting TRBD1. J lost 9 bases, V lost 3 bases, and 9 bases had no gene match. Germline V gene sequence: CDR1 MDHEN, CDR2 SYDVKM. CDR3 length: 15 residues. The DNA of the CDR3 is TGTGCCAGCAGTTTCCCCGGGACAGGGAAAGGTGAGCAGTTCTTC. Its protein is CASSFPGTGKGEQFF. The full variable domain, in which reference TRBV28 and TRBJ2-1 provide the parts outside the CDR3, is DVKVTQSSRYLVKRTGEKVFLECVQDMDHENMFWYRQDPGLGLRLIYFSYDVKMKEKGDIPEGYSVSREKKERFSLILESASTNQTSMYLCASSFPGTGKGEQFFGPGTRLTVL.

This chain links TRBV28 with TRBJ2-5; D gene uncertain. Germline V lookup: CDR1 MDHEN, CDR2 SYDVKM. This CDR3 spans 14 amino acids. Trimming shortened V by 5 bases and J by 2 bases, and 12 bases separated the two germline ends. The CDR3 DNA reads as TGTGCCAGCAGTCCCTGGGCAGCTCAAGAGACCCAGTACTTC. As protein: CASSPWAAQETQYF.

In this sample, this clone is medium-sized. The CDR3 nucleotides are TGTGCCAGCAGCCCGGGACAGGGCTACGAGCAGTACTTC. It encodes CASSPGQGYEQYF. The V call is TRBV7-9, the J call TRBJ2-7; 9 bases are a match to TRBD1. V trimming: 5 bases; J trimming: 3 bases; junction bases outside the gene matches: 2. The CDR3 runs to 13 residues. Germline loops: CDR1 SEHNR, CDR2 FQNEAQ (reference sequence). Supplemented by reference TRBV7-9 and TRBJ2-7, the full variable domain reads DTGVSQNPRHKITKRGQNVTFRCDPISEHNRLYWYRQTLGQGPEFLTYFQNEAQLEKSRLLSDRFSAERPKGSFSTLEIQRTEQGDSAMYLCASSPGQGYEQYFGPGTRLTVT.

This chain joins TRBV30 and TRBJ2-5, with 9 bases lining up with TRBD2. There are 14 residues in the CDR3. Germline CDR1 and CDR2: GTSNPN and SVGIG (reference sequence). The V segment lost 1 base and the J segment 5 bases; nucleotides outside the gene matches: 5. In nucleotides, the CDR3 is TGTGCCTGGAGTGCCTTTAGCGGGGGTGAGACCCAGTACTTC. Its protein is CAWSAFSGGETQYF.

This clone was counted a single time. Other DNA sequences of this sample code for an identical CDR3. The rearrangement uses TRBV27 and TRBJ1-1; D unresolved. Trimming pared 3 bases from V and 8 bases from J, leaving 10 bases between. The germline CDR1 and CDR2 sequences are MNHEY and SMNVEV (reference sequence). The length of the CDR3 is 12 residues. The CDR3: CASSLGGREAFF. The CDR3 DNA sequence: TGTGCCAGCAGTTTGGGCGGCAGGGAAGCTTTCTTT.

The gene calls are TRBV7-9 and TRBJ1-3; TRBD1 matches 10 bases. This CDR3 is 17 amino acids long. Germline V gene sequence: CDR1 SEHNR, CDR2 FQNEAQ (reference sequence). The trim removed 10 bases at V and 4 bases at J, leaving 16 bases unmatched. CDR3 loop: CATMGQGRGSTGNTIYF. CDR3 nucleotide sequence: TGTGCCACCATGGGACAGGGGAGGGGTTCGACGGGAAACACCATATATTTT.

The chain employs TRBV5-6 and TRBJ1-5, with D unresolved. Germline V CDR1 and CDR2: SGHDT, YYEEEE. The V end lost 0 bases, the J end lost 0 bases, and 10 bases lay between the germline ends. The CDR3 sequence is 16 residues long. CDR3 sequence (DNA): TGTGCCAGCAGCTTGGGAGGAGGAATTAGCAATCAGCCCCAGCATTTT. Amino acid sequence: CASSLGGGISNQPQHF.

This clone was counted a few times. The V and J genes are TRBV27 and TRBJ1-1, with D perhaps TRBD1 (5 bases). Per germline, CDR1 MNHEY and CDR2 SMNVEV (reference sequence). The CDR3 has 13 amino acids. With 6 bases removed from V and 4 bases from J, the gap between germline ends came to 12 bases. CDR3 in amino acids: CASSPKGITEAFF. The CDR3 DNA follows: TGTGCCAGCAGCCCTAAGGGGATCACTGAAGCTTTCTTT.

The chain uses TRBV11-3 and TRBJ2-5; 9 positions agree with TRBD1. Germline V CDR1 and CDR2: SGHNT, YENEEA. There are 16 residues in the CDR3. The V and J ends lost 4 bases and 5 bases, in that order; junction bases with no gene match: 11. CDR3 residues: CASSSHPDRGRETQYF. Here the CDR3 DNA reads TGTGCCAGCAGCTCCCACCCGGACAGGGGAAGGGAGACCCAGTACTTC.

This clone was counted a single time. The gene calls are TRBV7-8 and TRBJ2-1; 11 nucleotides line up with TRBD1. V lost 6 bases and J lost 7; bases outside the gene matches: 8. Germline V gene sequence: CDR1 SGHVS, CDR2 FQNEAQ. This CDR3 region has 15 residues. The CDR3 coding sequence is TGTGCCAGCAGACTGGGACAGGGGGTGGGTAATGAGCAGTTCTTC. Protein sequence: CASRLGQGVGNEQFF.

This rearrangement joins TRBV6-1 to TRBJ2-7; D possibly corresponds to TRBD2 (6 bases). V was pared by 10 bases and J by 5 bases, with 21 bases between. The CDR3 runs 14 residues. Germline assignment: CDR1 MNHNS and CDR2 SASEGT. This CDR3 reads CATKSFGGKDEQYF. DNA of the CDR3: TGTGCCACCAAATCGTTTGGGGGGAAAGACGAGCAGTACTTC.

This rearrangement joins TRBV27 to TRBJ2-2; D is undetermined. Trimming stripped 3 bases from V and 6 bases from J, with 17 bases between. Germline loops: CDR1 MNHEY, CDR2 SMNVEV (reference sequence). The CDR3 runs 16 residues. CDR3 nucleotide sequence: TGTGCCAGCAGTTTGCTGACTGGGATTGGGCCCGGGGAGCTGTTTTTT. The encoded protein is CASSLLTGIGPGELFF.

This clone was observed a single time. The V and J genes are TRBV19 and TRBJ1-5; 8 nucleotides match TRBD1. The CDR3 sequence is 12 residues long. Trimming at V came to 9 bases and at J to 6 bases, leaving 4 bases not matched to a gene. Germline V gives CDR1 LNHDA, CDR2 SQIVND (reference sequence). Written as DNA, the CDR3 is TGTGCCAGCGCAGGGGGCCTTCAGCCCCAGCATTTT. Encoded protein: CASAGGLQPQHF.

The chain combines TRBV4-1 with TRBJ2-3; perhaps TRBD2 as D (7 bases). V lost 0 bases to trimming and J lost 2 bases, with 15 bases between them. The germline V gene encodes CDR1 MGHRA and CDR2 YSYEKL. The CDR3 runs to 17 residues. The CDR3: CASSQDGGAVFTDTQYF. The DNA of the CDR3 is TGCGCCAGCAGCCAAGATGGGGGGGCCGTCTTCACAGATACGCAGTATTTT.

CDR3 protein: CASSFRGPNTEAFF. The CDR3, as DNA: TGTGCCAGCAGTTTCAGGGGCCCGAACACTGAAGCTTTCTTT. The genes are TRBV28 and TRBJ1-1, with TRBD1 as a possible D gene (6 bases). The V gene's germline CDR1 is MDHEN and CDR2 SYDVKM. The V and J ends lost 3 bases and 1 base respectively, with 9 bases between them. This CDR3 contains 14 residues.